The rows below give T cell receptor beta chains drawn from one sample of a study of early T cells in non-severe SARS-CoV-2 infection. From the 5' RACE reads, TCRdb called clonotypes with MiXCR, one entry per CDR3 protein. Among some 58,000 distinct CDR3 sequences, over 9% were seen once, and the ten largest hold roughly 3%. The material sequenced was whole blood, taken at baseline. Receptors were obtained from an adult who was a healthcare worker with PCR-confirmed SARS-CoV-2 infection or an uninfected control (not recorded which). Each CDR3 is given with its conserved first and last residue. D genes are given only for firm matches. Size tells how often a clone was seen (once, few, many) or the class of an expanded clone, and some rows leave it out.

>many|TRBV11-3|TRBJ1-1|TRBD1
TGTGCCAGCAGCTTAGATCGGGACAGCGACACTGAAGCTTTCTTT
CASSLDRDSDTEAFF
>few|TRBV10-3|TRBJ1-2|-
TGTGCCATCAGGGAAGATTTTCAGGGAGATGGCTACACCTTC
CAIREDFQGDGYTF
>few|TRBV15|TRBJ2-2|-
TGTGCCACCAGGAGAGATAGATACACCGGGGAGCTGTTTTTT
CATRRDRYTGELFF
>-|TRBV12-3/TRBV12-4|TRBJ2-5|-
TGTGCCAGCAACGCCGCTGGGGGACCGTCAGAGACCCAGTACTTC
CASNAAGGPSETQYF
>few|TRBV20-1|TRBJ2-5|TRBD2
TGCAGTGCTGACGGGACTAGCGGGGGGGAAGGAGAGACCCAGTACTTC
CSADGTSGGEGETQYF
>few|TRBV5-1|TRBJ2-7|TRBD2
TGCGCCAGCAGCTTCGGCCGGGAGGGCGGGAACGAGCAGTACTTC
CASSFGREGGNEQYF
>many|TRBV19|TRBJ2-3|TRBD2
TGTGCCAGTAGTATCGCCGGGACTAGCACCACAGATACGCAGTATTTT
CASSIAGTSTTDTQYF
>-|TRBV5-4|TRBJ1-1|-
TGTGCCAGCAGCTCACCTCCGGGACCGAACACTGAAGCTTTCTTT
CASSSPPGPNTEAFF
>-|TRBV30|TRBJ2-3|-
TGTGCCTGGAGTAAGAGTCGGAGCTATACGCAGTATTTT
CAWSKSRSYTQYF
>few|TRBV12-3/TRBV12-4|TRBJ2-5|-
TGTGCCAGCAGGGCTACAGGATTGGAGACCCAGTACTTC
CASRATGLETQYF
>few|TRBV5-6|TRBJ2-7|TRBD2
TGTGCCAGCAGCCCGAGCGGGGGGGCCGCCTACGAGCAGTACTTC
CASSPSGGAAYEQYF
>many|TRBV18|TRBJ1-5|-
TGTGCCAGCTCACAAGGAGGGAATCAGCCCCAGCATTTT
CASSQGGNQPQHF
>many|TRBV10-2|TRBJ2-1|TRBD2
TGCGCCAGCACCGAGGGGGTAGCGGGGGCCAATGAGCAGTTCTTC
CASTEGVAGANEQFF
>-|TRBV18|TRBJ2-1|TRBD1
TGTGCCAGCTCAGCAAACCCCGCGACAGGGGATGGGGGCAATGAGCAGTTCTTC
CASSANPATGDGGNEQFF
>-|TRBV6-1|TRBJ1-1|-
TGTGCCAGCAGCACCGACGGACCGCCGGCTTTCTTT
CASSTDGPPAFF
>many|TRBV5-6|TRBJ2-3|-
TGTGCCAGCAGCTTGTTCGGCGGTCGGTTGACAGATACGCAGTATTTT
CASSLFGGRLTDTQYF
>-|TRBV4-2|TRBJ2-1|-
TGTGCCAGCAGCCAAGACCGGGCCTCTCGGAATGAGCAGTTCTTC
CASSQDRASRNEQFF
>-|TRBV5-4|TRBJ2-3|TRBD2
TGTGCCAGCAGCCCGGAGACTAGCAGGGCAGATACGCAGTATTTT
CASSPETSRADTQYF
>-|TRBV30|TRBJ1-4|-
TGTGCCTGGAGTGTCGGGATAAAACTGTTTTTT
CAWSVGIKLFF
>many|TRBV7-9|TRBJ2-1|TRBD2
TGTGCCAGCAGCTTAGCGATGGCAGGCTCGGGAGGTGGTCAGTTCTTC
CASSLAMAGSGGGQFF
>many|TRBV11-2|TRBJ2-1|-
TGTGCCAGCAGCTTCAACAGATACAATGAGCAGTTCTTC
CASSFNRYNEQFF
>-|TRBV19|TRBJ2-7|TRBD1
TGTGCCAGCGCCGGGACAGACGAGCAGTACTTC
CASAGTDEQYF
>-|TRBV7-2|TRBJ1-2|-
TGTGCCAGCAGCCGGTGGACAGACCCGGATTTAGCTAACTATGGCTACACCTTC
CASSRWTDPDLANYGYTF
>few|TRBV5-5|TRBJ1-2|TRBD1
TGTGCCAGCAGGAGGACAGGGGCTACCTATAACTATGGCTACACCTTC
CASRRTGATYNYGYTF
>-|TRBV6-6|TRBJ2-5|-
TGTGCCAGCAGTCCCGGGGTCCGCCCGATAGGAACCCAGTACTTC
CASSPGVRPIGTQYF
>few|TRBV7-2|TRBJ2-1|TRBD2
TGTGCCAGCAGCTTCCCTAGCGGGGGGGCCGACAATGAGCAGTTCTTC
CASSFPSGGADNEQFF
>few|TRBV19|TRBJ1-4|-
TGTGCCAGTAGTATGCAATTTAAGGCTAATGAAAAACTGTTTTTT
CASSMQFKANEKLFF
>-|TRBV20-1|TRBJ2-1|-
TGCAGTGCTAGAGTTGGTAATGAGCAGTTCTTC
CSARVGNEQFF
>many|TRBV29-1|TRBJ2-1|TRBD2
TGCAGCGTCTCCGAGGGTAGCGGGGGCTTAGGGGCGGGAGAGCAGTTCTTC
CSVSEGSGGLGAGEQFF
>-|TRBV5-6|TRBJ2-4|TRBD1
TGTGCCAGCAGCTTCTGGGACAGTCGGGTATTGTACTTC
CASSFWDSRVLYF
>few|TRBV30|TRBJ1-2|-
TGTGCCTGTGGGGAGGGCTATGGCTACACCTTC
CACGEGYGYTF
>many|TRBV7-8|TRBJ1-1|-
TGTGCCAGCAGCTCCCAAAGGGCTCGGACTGAAGCTTTCTTT
CASSSQRARTEAFF
>many|TRBV5-1|TRBJ2-3|-
TGCGCCAGCAGCTTGGCCCCACCCGGGGACACAGATACGCAGTATTTT
CASSLAPPGDTDTQYF
>-|TRBV2|TRBJ2-1|-
TGTGCCAGCAATCGGCGACAGAGCAGGTCGGATGAGCAGTTCTTC
CASNRRQSRSDEQFF
>-|TRBV30|TRBJ1-1|-
TGTGCCTGGAGTGTGGGCCCAGGTGCTTTCTTT
CAWSVGPGAFF
>few|TRBV11-1|TRBJ2-2|-
TGTGCCAGCAGCGTATCACGGGGCCCCGGGGAGCTGTTTTTT
CASSVSRGPGELFF
>-|TRBV5-4|TRBJ2-7|-
TGTGCCAGCAGCTGGGGGTACGAGCAGTACTTC
CASSWGYEQYF
>-|TRBV6-6|TRBJ2-1|-
TGTGCCAGCACCCCGGTAGTAGCGTTATACAATGAGCAGTTCTTC
CASTPVVALYNEQFF
>many|TRBV20-1|TRBJ2-7|-
TGCAGTGCTCGAAGCCCGGGAAGCTACGAGCAGTACTTC
CSARSPGSYEQYF
>-|TRBV12-3/TRBV12-4|TRBJ2-5|-
TGTGCCAGCAGTTTACGCGCAGAGACCCAGTACTTC
CASSLRAETQYF
>few|TRBV7-9|TRBJ2-7|-
TGTGCCAGCAGCTCTGGGGTCCTCAGGGACGAGCAGTACTTC
CASSSGVLRDEQYF
>-|TRBV6-1|TRBJ1-3|-
TGTGCCAGTGACCGTGACTCTGGAAACACCATATATTTT
CASDRDSGNTIYF
>-|TRBV11-2|TRBJ1-1|-
TGTGCCAGCAGCTTAGAGGGGTTAGGCCCTGAAGCTTTCTTT
CASSLEGLGPEAFF
>few|TRBV4-3|TRBJ2-1|-
TGCGCCAGCAGCCTCCCCAGAGGGGTTGGGACCTACAATGAGCAGTTCTTC
CASSLPRGVGTYNEQFF
>few|TRBV20-1|TRBJ1-3|-
TGCAGTGCGGTCCGAGGCGGAAACACCATATATTTT
CSAVRGGNTIYF
>many|TRBV4-3|TRBJ2-7|-
TGCGCCAGCAGCCAAGATGAAGGGAACTCCTACGAGCAGTACTTC
CASSQDEGNSYEQYF
>few|TRBV6-1|TRBJ2-5|TRBD1
TGTGCCAGCAGTCCCGGGACAGGGGGCTCTGGTGAAGAGACCCAGTACTTC
CASSPGTGGSGEETQYF
>many|TRBV7-8|TRBJ2-6|-
TGTGCCAGCAGAACCGGACAGTTAGCGGCCAACGTCCTGACTTTC
CASRTGQLAANVLTF
>-|TRBV6-2/TRBV6-3|TRBJ1-5|-
TGTGCCGCACATCCCGGGTTTTCCTCTCCGGGCCCCAACCAGCCCCAGCATTTT
CAAHPGFSSPGPNQPQHF
>few|TRBV5-8|TRBJ2-2|TRBD1
TGTGCCAGCAGCTTGGAACCGGGACAGCTGACCGGGGAGCTGTTTTTT
CASSLEPGQLTGELFF
>-|TRBV7-9|TRBJ1-2|-
TGTGCCAGCAGCTCTCTCGACGTCCCTAACTATGGCTACACCTTC
CASSSLDVPNYGYTF
>-|TRBV5-6|TRBJ1-5|TRBD1
TGTGCCAGCAGCTTGGCCCGGGCCCGTGGACAGGGCAATCAGCCCCAGCATTTT
CASSLARARGQGNQPQHF
>few|TRBV6-2/TRBV6-3|TRBJ2-1|TRBD2
TGTGCCAGCAGGGATTTAGCGGGGGTCCCCTACAATGAGCAGTTCTTC
CASRDLAGVPYNEQFF